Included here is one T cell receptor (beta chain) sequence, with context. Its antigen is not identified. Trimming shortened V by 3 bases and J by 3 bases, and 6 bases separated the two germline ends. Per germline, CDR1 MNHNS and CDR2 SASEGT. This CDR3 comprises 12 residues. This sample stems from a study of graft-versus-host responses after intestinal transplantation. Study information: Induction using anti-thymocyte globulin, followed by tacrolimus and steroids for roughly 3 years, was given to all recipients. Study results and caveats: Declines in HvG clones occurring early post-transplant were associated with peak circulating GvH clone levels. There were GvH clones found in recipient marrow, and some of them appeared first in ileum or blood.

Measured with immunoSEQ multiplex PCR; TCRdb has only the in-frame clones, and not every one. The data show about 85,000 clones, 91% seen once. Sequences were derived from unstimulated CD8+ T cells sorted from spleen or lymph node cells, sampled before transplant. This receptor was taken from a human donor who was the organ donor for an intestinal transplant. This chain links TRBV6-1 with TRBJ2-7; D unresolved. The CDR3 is CASSESVYEQYF. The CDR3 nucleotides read TGTGCCAGCAGTGAGTCGGTCTACGAGCAGTACTTC.